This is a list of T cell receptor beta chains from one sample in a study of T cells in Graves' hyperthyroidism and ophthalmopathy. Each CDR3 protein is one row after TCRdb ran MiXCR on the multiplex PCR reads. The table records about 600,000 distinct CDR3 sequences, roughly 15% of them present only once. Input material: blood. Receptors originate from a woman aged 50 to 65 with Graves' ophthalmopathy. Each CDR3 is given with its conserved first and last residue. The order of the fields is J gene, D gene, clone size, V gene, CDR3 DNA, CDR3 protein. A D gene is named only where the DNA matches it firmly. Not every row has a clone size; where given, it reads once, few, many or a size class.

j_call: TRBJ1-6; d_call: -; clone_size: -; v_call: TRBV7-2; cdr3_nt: TGTGCCAGCAGCCCAATTCTCGACTCCTATAATTCACCCCTCCACTTT; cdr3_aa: CASSPILDSYNSPLHF
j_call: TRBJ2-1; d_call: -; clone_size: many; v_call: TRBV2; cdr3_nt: TGTGCCAGCAGTGGTGGCAACTACAATGAGCAGTTCTTC; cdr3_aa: CASSGGNYNEQFF
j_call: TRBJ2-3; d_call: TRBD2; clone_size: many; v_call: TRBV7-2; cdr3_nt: TGTGCCAGCAGCTCTAGGACTGAACTAGCGGGGTCAGATACGCAGTATTTT; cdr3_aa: CASSSRTELAGSDTQYF
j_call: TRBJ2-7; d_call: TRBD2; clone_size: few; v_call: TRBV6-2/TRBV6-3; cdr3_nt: TGTGCCAGCAGTCCTAGCGGGAGCCTCTACGAGCAGTACTTC; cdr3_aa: CASSPSGSLYEQYF
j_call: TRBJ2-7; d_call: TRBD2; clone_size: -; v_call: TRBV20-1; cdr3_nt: TGCAGTGCTAGAGATCCGTCTCTGCTCGGGGGGGGCTACGAGCAGTACTTC; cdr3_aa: CSARDPSLLGGGYEQYF
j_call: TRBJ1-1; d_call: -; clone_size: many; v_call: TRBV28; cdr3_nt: TGTGCCAGCAGCCGTCCGGGGGAGCTTCTGTCTGAAGCTTTCTTT; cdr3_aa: CASSRPGELLSEAFF
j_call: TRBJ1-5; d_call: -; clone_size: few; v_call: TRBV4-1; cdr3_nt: TGCGCCAGCAGCCAAGGAGCATGGCCCCAGCATTTT; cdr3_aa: CASSQGAWPQHF
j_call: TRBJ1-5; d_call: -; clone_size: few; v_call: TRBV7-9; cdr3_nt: TGTGCCAGCAGCTTTGGCACAGGGCATCCCCAGCATTTT; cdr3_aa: CASSFGTGHPQHF
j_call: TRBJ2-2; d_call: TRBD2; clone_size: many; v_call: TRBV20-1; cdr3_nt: TGCAGTGCTAGCCCTAGGAGCGGGAGGACGACCGGGGAGCTGTTTTTT; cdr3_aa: CSASPRSGRTTGELFF
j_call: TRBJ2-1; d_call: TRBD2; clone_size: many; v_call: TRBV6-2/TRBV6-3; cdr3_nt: TGTGCCAGCAGTTACCAGGGACTAGCGGGAGCGAGTGAGCAGTTCTTC; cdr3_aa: CASSYQGLAGASEQFF
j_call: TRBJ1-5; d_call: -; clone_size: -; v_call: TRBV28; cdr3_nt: TGTGCCAGCAGTTCCAGGGCCCAGCATTTT; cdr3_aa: CASSSRAQHF
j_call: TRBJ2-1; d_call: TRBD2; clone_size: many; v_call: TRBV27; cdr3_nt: TGTGCCAGCAGTTTAAAGACTAGCGGGAGAAATGAGCAGTTCTTC; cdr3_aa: CASSLKTSGRNEQFF
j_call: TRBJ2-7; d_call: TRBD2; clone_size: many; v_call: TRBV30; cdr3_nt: TGTGCCTGGAGTGTAGGGGCGGGAGCTCCCGAGCAGTACTTC; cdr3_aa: CAWSVGAGAPEQYF
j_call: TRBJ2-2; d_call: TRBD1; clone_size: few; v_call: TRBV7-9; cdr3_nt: TGTGCCAGCAGCTCCGGACAGGTCGGCGGGGAGCTGTTTTTT; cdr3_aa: CASSSGQVGGELFF
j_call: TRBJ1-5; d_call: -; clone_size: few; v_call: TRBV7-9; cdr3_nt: TGTGCCAGCAGCCCCCCCGGAGAGCCCCAGCATTTT; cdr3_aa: CASSPPGEPQHF
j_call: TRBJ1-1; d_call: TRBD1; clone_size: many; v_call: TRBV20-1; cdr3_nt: TGCAGTGCTAGTCGACAGGGGGACACTGAAGCTTTCTTT; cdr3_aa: CSASRQGDTEAFF
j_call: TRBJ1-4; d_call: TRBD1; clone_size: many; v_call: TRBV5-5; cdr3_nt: TGTGCCAGCAGCTCGACAGGGCGGATGAAAAAACTGTTTTTT; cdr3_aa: CASSSTGRMKKLFF
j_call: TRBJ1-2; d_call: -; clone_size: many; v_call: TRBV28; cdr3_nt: TGTGCCAGCAGAGACCCCGGGACCCCCGACGGCTACACCTTC; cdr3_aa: CASRDPGTPDGYTF
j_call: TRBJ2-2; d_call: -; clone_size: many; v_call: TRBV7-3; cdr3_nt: TGTGCCAGCAGCCCGGGACGCCGCGGGGAGCTGTTTTTT; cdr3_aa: CASSPGRRGELFF
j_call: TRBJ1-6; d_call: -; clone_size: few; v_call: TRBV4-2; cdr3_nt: TGTGCCAGCAGCCAAGAATTACAGGGTAATTCACCCCTCCACTTT; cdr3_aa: CASSQELQGNSPLHF
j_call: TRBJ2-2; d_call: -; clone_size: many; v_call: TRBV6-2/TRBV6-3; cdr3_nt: TGTGCCAGCAGTTACTCGATAATTCCCGGGGAGCTGTTTTTT; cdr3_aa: CASSYSIIPGELFF
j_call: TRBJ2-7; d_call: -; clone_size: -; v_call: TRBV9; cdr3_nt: TGTGCCAGCAGCGTTTCTGGCACCCACTCCTACGAGCAGTACTTC; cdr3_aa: CASSVSGTHSYEQYF
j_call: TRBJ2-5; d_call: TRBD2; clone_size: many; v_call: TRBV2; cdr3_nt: TGTGCCAGCAGTGTTACTAGCGGGAGTGGAGAGACCCAGTACTTC; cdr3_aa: CASSVTSGSGETQYF
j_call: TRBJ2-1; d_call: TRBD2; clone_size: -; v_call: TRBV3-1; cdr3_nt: TGTGCCAGCAGCCAAGAGGGGACTAGGCGAAACAATGAGCAGTTCTTC; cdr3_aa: CASSQEGTRRNNEQFF
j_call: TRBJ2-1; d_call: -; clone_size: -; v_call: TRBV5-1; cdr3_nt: TGCGCCAGCAGCCGAGGCCCTTACACGTACAATGAGCAGTTCTTC; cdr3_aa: CASSRGPYTYNEQFF
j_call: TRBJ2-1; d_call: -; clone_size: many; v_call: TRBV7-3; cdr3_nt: TGTGCCAGCAGCCCACATAGTCTTCAATCTTACAATGAGCAGTTCTTC; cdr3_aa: CASSPHSLQSYNEQFF
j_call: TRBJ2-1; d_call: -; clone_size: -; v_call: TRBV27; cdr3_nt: TGTGCCAGCAGTTTTGTCCGGCGGGGCTCCTACAATGAGCAGTTCTTC; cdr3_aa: CASSFVRRGSYNEQFF
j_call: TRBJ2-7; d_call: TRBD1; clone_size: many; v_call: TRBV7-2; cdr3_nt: TGTGCCAGCAGTCTAGGGTGGACAGGCTACGAGCAGTACTTC; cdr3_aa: CASSLGWTGYEQYF
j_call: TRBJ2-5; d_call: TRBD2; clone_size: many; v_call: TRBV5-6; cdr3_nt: TGTGCCAGCAGCTTGGCGAGGACTAGCCAGACCCAGTACTTC; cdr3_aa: CASSLARTSQTQYF
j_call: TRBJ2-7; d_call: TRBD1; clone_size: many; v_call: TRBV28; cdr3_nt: TGTGCCAGCAGTCCGACAGGGTTCTCCTACGAGCAGTACTTC; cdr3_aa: CASSPTGFSYEQYF
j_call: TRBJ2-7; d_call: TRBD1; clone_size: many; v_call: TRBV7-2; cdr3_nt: TGTGCCAGCACCCCGACAGGGTCCTTCTACGAGCAGTACTTC; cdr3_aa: CASTPTGSFYEQYF
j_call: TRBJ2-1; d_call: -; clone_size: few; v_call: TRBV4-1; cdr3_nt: TGCGCCAGCAGGAACCCAACAGGGAGTAGGAATGAGCAGTTCTTC; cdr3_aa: CASRNPTGSRNEQFF
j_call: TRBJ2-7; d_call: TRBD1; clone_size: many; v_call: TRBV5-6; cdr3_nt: TGTGCCAGCAGCTTCCAGACAGGGTTCTACGAGCAGTACTTC; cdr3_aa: CASSFQTGFYEQYF
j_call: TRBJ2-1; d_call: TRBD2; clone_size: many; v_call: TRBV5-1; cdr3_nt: TGCGCCAGCAGCTTGGCTGCGGGAGGCACCAATGAGCAGTTCTTC; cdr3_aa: CASSLAAGGTNEQFF
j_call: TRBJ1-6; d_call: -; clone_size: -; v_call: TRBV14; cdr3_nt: TGTGCCAGCAGCCAAGATCCGGGGGGGGAATGGAATTCACCCCTCCACTTT; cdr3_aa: CASSQDPGGEWNSPLHF
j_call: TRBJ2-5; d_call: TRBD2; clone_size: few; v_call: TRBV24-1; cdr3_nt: TGTGCCACCAGTGAATCCCGACTAGCGGGAAGGGGAGAGACCCAGTACTTC; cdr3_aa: CATSESRLAGRGETQYF
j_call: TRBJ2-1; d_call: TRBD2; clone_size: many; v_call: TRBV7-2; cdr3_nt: TGTGCCAGCAGCTTAGCTCGGGACTATTACAATGAGCAGTTCTTC; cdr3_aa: CASSLARDYYNEQFF
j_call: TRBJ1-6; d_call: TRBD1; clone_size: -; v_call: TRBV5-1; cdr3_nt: TGCGCCAGCAGCACGGGACAGGTTAATTCACCCCTCCACTTT; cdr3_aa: CASSTGQVNSPLHF
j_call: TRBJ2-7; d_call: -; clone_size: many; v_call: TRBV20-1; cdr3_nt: TGCAGTGCTGGTGGGGCAGGGATTTACGAGCAGTACTTC; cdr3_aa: CSAGGAGIYEQYF
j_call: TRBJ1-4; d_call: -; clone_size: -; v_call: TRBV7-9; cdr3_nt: TGTGCCAGCAGCCGCCCGCCGGGAAAAAAACTGTTTTTT; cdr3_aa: CASSRPPGKKLFF
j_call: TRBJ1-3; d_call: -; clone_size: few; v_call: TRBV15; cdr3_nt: TGTGCCACCAGCGGCGGGACGTCTGGAAACACCATATATTTT; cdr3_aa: CATSGGTSGNTIYF
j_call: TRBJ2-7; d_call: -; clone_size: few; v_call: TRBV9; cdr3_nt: TGTGCCAGCAGCGTAGGAGCAGAATCTTACGAGCAGTACTTC; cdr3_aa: CASSVGAESYEQYF
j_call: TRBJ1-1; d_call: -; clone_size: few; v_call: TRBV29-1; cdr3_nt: TGCAGCGTGCAGGACACGAACACTGAAGCTTTCTTT; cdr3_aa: CSVQDTNTEAFF
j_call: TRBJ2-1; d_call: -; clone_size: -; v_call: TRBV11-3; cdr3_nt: TGTGCCAGCAGCTTAGTGACGATACTTTCTGGCGGGACTGAGATAAATGAGCAGTTCTTC; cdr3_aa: CASSLVTILSGGTEINEQFF
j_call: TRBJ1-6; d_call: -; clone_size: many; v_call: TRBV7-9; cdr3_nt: TGTGCCAGCAGCCGACAGACCTATAATTCACCCCTCCACTTT; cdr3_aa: CASSRQTYNSPLHF
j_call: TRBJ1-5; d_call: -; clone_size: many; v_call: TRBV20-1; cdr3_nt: TGCAGTGCTACCAGGGGCCCGGGGGGCAATCAGCCCCAGCATTTT; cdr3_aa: CSATRGPGGNQPQHF
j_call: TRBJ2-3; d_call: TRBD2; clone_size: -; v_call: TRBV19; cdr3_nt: TGTGCCAGTAGTAATAGCGGGGGAGCAGATACGCAGTATTTT; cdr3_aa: CASSNSGGADTQYF
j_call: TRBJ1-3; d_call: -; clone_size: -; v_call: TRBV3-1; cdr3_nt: TGTGCCAGCAGCCAAGGACGAGGGGAAGACACCATATATTTT; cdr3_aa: CASSQGRGEDTIYF
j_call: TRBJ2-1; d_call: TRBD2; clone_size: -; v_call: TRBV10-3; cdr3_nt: TGTGCCATCTCTCTTTCGATCGGGACCCTGCGGGGGTACAATGAGCAGTTCTTC; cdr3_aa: CAISLSIGTLRGYNEQFF
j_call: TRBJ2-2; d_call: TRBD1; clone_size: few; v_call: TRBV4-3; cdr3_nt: TGCGCCAGCAGCCAAGATGGGGGACAGGGCCCCACCGGGGAGCTGTTTTTT; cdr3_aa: CASSQDGGQGPTGELFF
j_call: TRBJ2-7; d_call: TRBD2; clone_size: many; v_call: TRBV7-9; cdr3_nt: TGTATTCACCCCGAGCGGGAGGGCCAACTTAACGAGCAGTACTTC; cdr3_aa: CIHPEREGQLNEQYF
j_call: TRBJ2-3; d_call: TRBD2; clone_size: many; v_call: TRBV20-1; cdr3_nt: TGCAGTGCTAGTCTGGGGACTAGCGGGGATACTAGCACAGATACGCAGTATTTT; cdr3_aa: CSASLGTSGDTSTDTQYF
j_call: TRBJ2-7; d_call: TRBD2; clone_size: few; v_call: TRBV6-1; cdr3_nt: TGTGCCAGCAGACCCCAGGCGGGAGGGCCCTACGAGCAGTACTTC; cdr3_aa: CASRPQAGGPYEQYF
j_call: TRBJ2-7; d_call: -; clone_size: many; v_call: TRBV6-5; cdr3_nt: TGTGCCAGCAGTTACTTCAAAGGATACGAGCAGTACTTC; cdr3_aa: CASSYFKGYEQYF
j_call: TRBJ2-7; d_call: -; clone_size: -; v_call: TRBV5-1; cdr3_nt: TGCGCCAGCAGCCCACAGGGTTTTGACGAGCAGTACTTC; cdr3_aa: CASSPQGFDEQYF